The clone carrying this T cell receptor beta chain was recorded only once. Its matching antigen is unknown. Each of the donors was a healthy bone marrow donor. This entry is derived from a study of cytomegalovirus exposure and HLA in healthy donors. Study-level points and caveats: An assumption of roughly uniform sequencing depth across donors underlay the presence/absence analyses. Association of 16,951 TCR beta sequences with HLA alleles was found at 0.05 false discovery rate in a later analysis.

The primer mix had 60 Vbeta and 13 Jbeta primers. Clones were read by immunoSEQ multiplex PCR, and TCRdb kept only the in-frame ones, dropping some. The repertoire holds 160,000 or so clones, with approximately 83% as singletons. The sample taken for sequencing was PBMCs. The clonotype originates from a woman aged 18-35 years in good health and CMV-seronegative.

The CDR3 spells CAWSTQGYPSQPQHF. CDR3 nucleotide sequence: TGTGCCTGGAGTACACAGGGGTACCCTTCGCAGCCCCAGCATTTT. The V gene is TRBV30, the J gene TRBJ1-5; 7 bases fit TRBD1. Germline loops: CDR1 GTSNPN, CDR2 SVGIG (reference sequence). Germline trimming cut 2 bases from V and 7 bases from J; bases unmatched to any gene: 11. The CDR3 has 15 amino acids.